The 32 T cell receptor beta chains reported below all come from one sample, sequenced in a study of cytomegalovirus exposure and HLA in healthy donors. This PCR relied on a set of 60 Vbeta primers and 13 Jbeta primers. TCRdb's table, derived via immunoSEQ multiplex PCR, lists solely in-frame clones and lacks some. The sample includes approximately 150,000 clones, more than 60% of them seen just once. The specimen was PBMCs. These receptors all come from a young man in good health and CMV-seropositive.

The gene calls are TRBV5-1 and TRBJ2-1; D gene ambiguous. The germline V gene has CDR1 SGHRS and CDR2 YFSETQ. The CDR3 sequence is 11 residues long. The V end lost 4 bases, the J end lost 8 bases, and 7 bases lay between the germline ends. The CDR3 region is CASSLSYEQFF. DNA for the CDR3: TGCGCCAGCAGCCTTAGCTATGAGCAGTTCTTC.

The chain combines TRBV5-1 with TRBJ2-5; weak D call: TRBD2 (5 bases). The germline V and J ends were trimmed by 3 bases and 3 bases, with 12 bases remaining between them. Germline V gene sequence: CDR1 SGHRS, CDR2 YFSETQ. This CDR3 spans 14 amino acids. CDR3 loop: CASSSQAGEETQYF. The CDR3 DNA reads as TGCGCCAGCAGCTCTCAAGCCGGGGAAGAGACCCAGTACTTC.

The J gene is TRBJ2-1, the V gene TRBV5-4; 11 nucleotides agree with TRBD2. The V and J ends lost 5 bases and 9 bases, in that order; junction bases with no gene match: 10. Germline V CDR1 and CDR2: SGHNT, YYREEE (reference sequence). The CDR3 sequence is 15 residues long. CDR3 amino acids: CASSSYSGRATEQFF. The DNA for the CDR3 is TGTGCCAGCAGTTCCTATAGCGGGAGGGCCACTGAGCAGTTCTTC.

The chain couples TRBV28 to TRBJ1-4; 7 bases fit TRBD1. The germline gives CDR1 MDHEN, CDR2 SYDVKM. Trimming took 8 bases from V and 8 from J; bases not matched to a gene: 8. The CDR3 length is 13 residues. CDR3 protein: CASLGQDMEKLFF. The CDR3 DNA sequence: TGTGCCAGCTTAGGACAGGATATGGAAAAACTGTTTTTT.

This chain links TRBV27 with TRBJ2-5; possibly TRBD1 for D (6 bases). V lost 4 bases and J lost 2, with 14 bases in between. CDR1 is MNHEY and CDR2 is SMNVEV in the germline V gene (reference sequence). The CDR3 has 15 amino acids. The CDR3, as DNA: TGTGCCAGCAGTTCAATTATCCAGGGGCAAGAGACCCAGTACTTC. It translates to CASSSIIQGQETQYF.

J is TRBJ1-1 and V is TRBV6-9; D call uncertain. The V gene lost 7 bases and the J gene lost 4 bases, with 10 bases spanning the gap. Germline CDR1 MNHGY, CDR2 SVAAGI. The CDR3 is 12 residues long. CDR3 DNA sequence: TGTGCCAGCAATATCGGTGCCACTGAAGCTTTCTTT. Amino acid sequence: CASNIGATEAFF.

J is TRBJ2-1 and V is TRBV7-2; tentative D call: TRBD1 (5 bases). Trimming left V 2 bases short and J 8 bases short, with 13 bases between. The CDR3 runs 14 residues. In germline, CDR1 is SGHTA, CDR2 FQGNSA. CDR3 amino acids: CASSLFQGGDEQFF. CDR3 bases: TGTGCCAGCAGCTTATTTCAGGGTGGGGATGAGCAGTTCTTC.

CDR3 region: CASSPRQSGNTIYF. In DNA form, the CDR3 reads TGTGCCAGTAGTCCAAGACAGTCTGGAAACACCATATATTTT. The chain carries TRBV19 and TRBJ1-3; tentative D call: TRBD1 (5 bases). Germline-derived CDR1 and CDR2 are LNHDA and SQIVND (reference sequence). Trimming cost V 5 bases and J 1 base, with 9 bases left between them. The CDR3 sequence is 14 residues long.

This clone was observed a few times. The rearrangement joins TRBV7-8 to TRBJ2-7; D perhaps matches TRBD2 (5 bases). Germline-derived CDR1 and CDR2 are SGHVS and FQNEAQ. This CDR3 contains 13 residues. The germline V and J ends were trimmed by 1 base and 3 bases, with 7 bases remaining between them. The CDR3 DNA reads as TGTGCCAGCAGCTTAGAACTAGTCTACGAGCAGTACTTC. This sequence encodes CASSLELVYEQYF. The full variable domain, with the rest looked up from reference TRBV7-8 and TRBJ2-7, is GAGVSQSPRYKVAKRGQDVALRCDPISGHVSLFWYQQALGQGPEFLTYFQNEAQLDKSGLPSDRFFAERPEGSVSTLKIQRTQQEDSAVYLCASSLELVYEQYFGPGTRLTVT.

The chain has TRBV29-1 and TRBJ1-4, with 10 bases fitting TRBD1. The V segment lost 7 bases and the J segment 6 bases; nucleotides outside the gene matches: 5. There are 13 residues in the CDR3. CDR1 SQVTM and CDR2 ANQGSEA come from the germline V gene. CDR3: CSARQGAYEKLFF. Written as DNA, the CDR3 is TGCAGCGCCCGACAGGGGGCGTATGAAAAACTGTTTTTT.

V is TRBV10-3 and J is TRBJ1-5; D gene uncertain. Per the germline V gene, CDR1 is ENHRY and CDR2 is SYGVKD. This CDR3 is built from 12 residues. Between the trimmed V and J ends, which lost 3 bases and 6 bases, there was a span of 6 bases. The CDR3 here is CAISDLSQPQHF. The CDR3 DNA sequence: TGTGCCATCAGTGACCTTAGTCAGCCCCAGCATTTT.

The chain recombines TRBV29-1 with TRBJ1-1; D may be TRBD1 (6 bases). Germline-derived CDR1 and CDR2 are SQVTM and ANQGSEA. The CDR3 extends over 13 amino acids. The V and J ends lost 5 bases and 5 bases respectively, with 15 bases between them. The CDR3 sequence is CSVSWGRGTEAFF. The CDR3, as DNA: TGCAGCGTTAGTTGGGGGCGCGGGACTGAAGCTTTCTTT.

This chain connects TRBV10-2 to TRBJ2-7; weak D call: TRBD1 (5 bases). CDR3 length equals 16 residues. The germline V gene has CDR1 WSHSY and CDR2 SAAADI. Trimming took 6 bases from V and 5 from J, leaving 23 bases between them. CDR3 amino acids: CASRTAFRGSGNEQYF. DNA of the CDR3: TGCGCCAGCAGGACCGCGTTTAGGGGCAGTGGCAACGAGCAGTACTTC.

The chain is built from TRBV19 and TRBJ1-5, with TRBD1 matching over 8 bases. Trimming at V came to 4 bases and at J to 6 bases, leaving 14 bases not matched to a gene. Germline-derived CDR1 and CDR2 are LNHDA and SQIVND (reference sequence). The CDR3 consists of 17 residues. CDR3 residues: CASSTSSGGAGSQPQHF. The CDR3 DNA is TGTGCCAGTAGTACATCCTCAGGGGGCGCGGGGAGTCAGCCCCAGCATTTT.

The rearrangement links TRBV7-3 to TRBJ2-1; D is undetermined. From germline, CDR1 is SGHTA and CDR2 FQGTGA. Trimming took off 2 bases at V and 5 bases at J, with 7 bases between the two ends. This CDR3 contains 13 residues. In DNA, the CDR3 is TGTGCCAGCAGCTTACTCCCAGACAATGAGCAGTTCTTC. Its translation: CASSLLPDNEQFF.

The chain recombines TRBV2 with TRBJ2-1; a possible D gene is TRBD1 (6 bases). Germline assignment: CDR1 SNHLY and CDR2 FYNNEI. CDR3 size: 16 residues. Trimming took 6 bases from V and 2 from J, leaving 17 bases between them. The CDR3 sequence is CASRMAPTGAYNEQFF. The CDR3 DNA follows: TGTGCCAGCAGGATGGCCCCGACAGGTGCCTACAATGAGCAGTTCTTC. The full variable domain, completed using reference TRBV2 and TRBJ2-1, is EPEVTQTPSHQVTQMGQEVILRCVPISNHLYFYWYRQILGQKVEFLVSFYNNEISEKSEIFDDQFSVERPDGSNFTLKIRSTKLEDSAMYFCASRMAPTGAYNEQFFGPGTRLTVL.

The V call is TRBV7-2, the J call TRBJ1-5, with D perhaps matching TRBD1 (6 bases). V gave up 5 bases and J gave up 7 bases, with 15 bases separating them. This CDR3 contains 14 residues. The germline CDR1 and CDR2 sequences are SGHTA and FQGNSA. In DNA, the CDR3 is TGTGCCAGCAGCCCAGGACAGTCTCCCCAGCCCCAGCATTTT. Translating gives CASSPGQSPQPQHF.

The V gene is TRBV30, the J gene TRBJ1-2, with D possibly TRBD1 on 6 matching bases. The V gene lost 3 bases and the J gene lost 2 bases, with 10 bases spanning the gap. In germline, CDR1 is GTSNPN, CDR2 SVGIG (reference sequence). This CDR3 region has 13 residues. CDR3 loop: CAWSGTGNYGYTF. For the CDR3, the DNA is TGTGCCTGGAGCGGAACAGGGAACTATGGCTACACCTTC.

V and J are TRBV30 and TRBJ2-3, with D perhaps TRBD2 (6 bases). Per germline, CDR1 GTSNPN and CDR2 SVGIG (reference sequence). Deletions cut 0 bases from V and 5 bases from J, with 6 bases between. The CDR3 extends over 12 amino acids. CDR3 sequence reads: CAWSVAGDTQYF. DNA of the CDR3: TGTGCCTGGAGTGTAGCGGGAGATACGCAGTATTTT.

Concerning this clone itself: Germline is not matched at one junction end, which may reflect a read error. The rearrangement links TRBV7-9 to TRBJ2-2, with D possibly TRBD2 on 6 matching bases. CDR1 and CDR2 (germline): SEHNR, FQNEAQ (reference sequence). The CDR3 loop spans 16 amino acids. The CDR3 DNA is TGTTCCAGCAGCTTAGCGGAGGGGTCAAACACCGGGGAGCTGTTTTTT. Encoded protein: CSSSLAEGSNTGELFF.

This clone was seen a handful of times. Other DNA sequences in this sample translate to the same CDR3. CDR3 protein: CASSYGGTNTEAFF. The CDR3 nucleotides read TGTGCCAGCAGTTATGGGGGGACGAACACTGAAGCTTTCTTT. The gene calls are TRBV6-5 and TRBJ1-1; perhaps TRBD1 as D (5 bases). V was clipped by 3 bases and J by 1 base, with 9 bases between them. The germline V gene encodes CDR1 MNHEY and CDR2 SVGAGI. The CDR3 length is 14 residues.

The rearrangement links TRBV13 to TRBJ2-7, with 8 nucleotides matching TRBD1. The CDR3 consists of 15 residues. CDR1 is PRHDT and CDR2 is FYEKMQ in the germline V gene (reference sequence). V gave up 5 bases and J gave up 4 bases; unmatched junction bases: 10. CDR3 sequence (DNA): TGTGCCAGCAGCCCCGGACAGGGCGGTGGGTACGAGCAGTACTTC. Amino acids: CASSPGQGGGYEQYF.

This clone turned up a few times. The chain has TRBV25-1 and TRBJ2-2, with TRBD1 as a possible D gene (5 bases). CDR3 size: 14 residues. V was shortened by 0 bases and J by 3 bases, with 5 bases between the two germline ends. Germline CDR1 is MGHDK and CDR2 is SYGVNS. In nucleotides, the CDR3 is TGTGCCAGCAGTGAATACAGGGACACCGGGGAGCTGTTTTTT. Translated, it gives CASSEYRDTGELFF.

About this clone itself: This same CDR3 is encoded by further DNA sequences in the sample. The chain combines TRBV5-1 with TRBJ1-5, with 9 nucleotides matching TRBD1. In germline, CDR1 is SGHRS, CDR2 YFSETQ. The CDR3 covers 15 residues. V lost 0 bases to trimming and J lost 7 bases; unmatched junction nucleotides: 5. The CDR3 DNA reads TGCGCCAGCAGCTTGGCGGGACAGGGTGGACAGCCCCAGCATTTT. This codes for CASSLAGQGGQPQHF.

The V and J genes are TRBV28 and TRBJ1-2; the D gene is possibly TRBD1 (6 bases). CDR1 is MDHEN and CDR2 is SYDVKM in the germline V gene. The germline V and J ends were trimmed by 6 bases and 5 bases, with 22 bases remaining between them. This CDR3 is built from 16 residues. In DNA form, the CDR3 reads TGTGCCAGCAGATACCCCCGGGCAGGGGCCCGTTATGGCTACACCTTC. Translating gives CASRYPRAGARYGYTF.

The chain couples TRBV10-3 to TRBJ2-2; 10 bases agree with TRBD1. This CDR3 region has 13 residues. Trimming cost V 11 bases and J 5 bases; bases outside gene matches: 5. CDR1 ENHRY and CDR2 SYGVKD come from the germline V gene. Written as DNA, the CDR3 is TGTGCCGTCGGACAGGGGGTAACCGGGGAGCTGTTTTTT. Translating gives CAVGQGVTGELFF.

This sequence joins TRBV12-5 and TRBJ1-4; 10 nucleotides match TRBD1. The CDR3 consists of 14 residues. Germline V gene lookup returns CDR1 LGHNT and CDR2 FRNRAP. V trimming: 6 bases; J trimming: 8 bases; junction bases outside the gene matches: 6. The CDR3, as DNA: TGTGCTAGTGGCTTGACAGGGGGCGACGAAAAACTGTTTTTT. Translation gives CASGLTGGDEKLFF.

V gene TRBV19 combines with J gene TRBJ1-5; TRBD1 aligns across 7 bases. The germline gives CDR1 LNHDA, CDR2 SQIVND (reference sequence). The CDR3 is 13 amino acids. The junction had 4 bases not matched to a gene; V was cut back by 9 bases and J by 2 bases. CDR3: CASGTAGNQPQHF. CDR3 coding DNA: TGTGCCAGCGGGACAGCGGGCAATCAGCCCCAGCATTTT.

The chain recombines TRBV2 with TRBJ2-3, with TRBD2 matching 14 bases. CDR1 and CDR2 from the germline V gene are SNHLY and FYNNEI. CDR3 length: 16 residues. J lost 5 bases, V lost 7 bases, and 8 bases had no gene match. The CDR3 reads CASTLGLAGGIDTQYF. The CDR3 DNA reads as TGTGCCAGCACCCTCGGACTAGCGGGAGGTATAGATACGCAGTATTTT.

CDR3 in amino acids: CASSLGSVARLNEQYF. CDR3 sequence (DNA): TGTGCCAGCAGCTTGGGGTCAGTTGCGAGACTAAACGAGCAGTACTTC. The genes are TRBV5-6 and TRBJ2-5; TRBD2 might be the D (5 bases). The assigned J gene may be wrong: the sequence end matches TRBJ2-7 better. The CDR3 has 16 amino acids. From germline, CDR1 is SGHDT and CDR2 YYEEEE.

This sequence joins TRBV6-5 and TRBJ1-2; D uncertain. The germline V and J ends were trimmed by 0 bases and 0 bases, with 5 bases remaining between them. Germline assignment: CDR1 MNHEY and CDR2 SVGAGI. This CDR3 is 14 amino acids long. The CDR3: CASSYSSTNYGYTF. The CDR3, as DNA: TGTGCCAGCAGTTACTCGTCCACTAACTATGGCTACACCTTC.

This clone was found a few times. Here the CDR3 reads CASVVGDRSYNEQFF. CDR3 nucleotide sequence: TGTGCCAGCGTAGTAGGGGATAGGTCCTACAATGAGCAGTTCTTC. V usage is TRBV28 and J usage is TRBJ2-1; a possible D gene is TRBD1 (5 bases). CDR1 is MDHEN, CDR2 SYDVKM, per germline. The CDR3 is 15 residues long. Deletions cut 8 bases from V and 1 base from J, with 15 bases between.